This entry is about one T cell receptor (beta chain). Its antigen is not identified. This sample was included in a study of T cell clonotyping in hematopoietic cell transplantation. About the study: Recipient samples before transplant were obtained post-cytoreduction. Regarding the study as a whole: CD4 and CD8 repertoire contributions could not be separated without sorting. After transplant, recipient diversity fell while pathologically expanded clonotypes grew through day 180.

The sample's time point: recipient sample about 28 days before transplant, after cytoreduction. TCRdb's copy holds only in-frame clones and misses some; the assay was immunoSEQ multiplex PCR. The sample contains 25,000 to 30,000 clones, approximately 77% of which appear only once. Germline CDR1 SGDLS, CDR2 YYNGEE. Trimming pared 0 bases from V and 9 bases from J, leaving 12 bases between. This CDR3 is built from 13 residues. The source was peripheral blood mononuclear cells, collected before stem cell transplant. The source of this sequence is a man between 40 and 49 years old with acute myeloid leukemia. Some clones in this sample may be carry-over from other donors' samples. The chain uses TRBV9 and TRBJ1-1; maybe TRBD1 (5 bases). DNA of the CDR3: TGTGCCAGCAGCGTAGATTCGGGGCAGCAAGCTTTCTTT. Protein product: CASSVDSGQQAFF.